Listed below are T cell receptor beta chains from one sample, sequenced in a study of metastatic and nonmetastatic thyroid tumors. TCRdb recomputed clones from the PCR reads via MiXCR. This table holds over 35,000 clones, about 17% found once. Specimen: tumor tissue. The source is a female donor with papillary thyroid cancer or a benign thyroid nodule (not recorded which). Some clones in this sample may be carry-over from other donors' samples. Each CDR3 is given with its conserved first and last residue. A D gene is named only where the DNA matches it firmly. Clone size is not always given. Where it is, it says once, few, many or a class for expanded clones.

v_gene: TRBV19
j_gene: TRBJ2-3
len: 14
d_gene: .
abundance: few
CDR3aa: CASKETRGTDTQYF

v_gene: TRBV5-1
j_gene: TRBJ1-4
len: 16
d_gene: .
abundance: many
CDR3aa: CASSSEGDPTNEKLFF

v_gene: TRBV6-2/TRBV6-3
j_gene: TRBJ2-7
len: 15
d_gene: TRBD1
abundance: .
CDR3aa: CASSYRPDRADEQYF

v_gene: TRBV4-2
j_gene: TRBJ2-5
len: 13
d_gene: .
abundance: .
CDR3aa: CAISQAGQETQYF

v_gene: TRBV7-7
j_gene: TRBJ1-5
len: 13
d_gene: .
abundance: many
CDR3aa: CASSLAADQPQHF

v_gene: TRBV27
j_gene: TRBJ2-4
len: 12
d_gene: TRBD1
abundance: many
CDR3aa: CASGTGVNIQYF

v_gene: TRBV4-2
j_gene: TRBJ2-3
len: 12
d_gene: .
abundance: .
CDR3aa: CASSPEMDTQYF

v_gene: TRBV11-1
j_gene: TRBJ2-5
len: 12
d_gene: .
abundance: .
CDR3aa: CASSFDRETQYF

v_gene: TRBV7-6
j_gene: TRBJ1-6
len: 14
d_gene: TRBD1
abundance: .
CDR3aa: CASSLTDRGSPLHF

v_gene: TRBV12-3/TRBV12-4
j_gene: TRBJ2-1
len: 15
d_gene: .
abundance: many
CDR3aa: CASSLPLSSYNEQFF

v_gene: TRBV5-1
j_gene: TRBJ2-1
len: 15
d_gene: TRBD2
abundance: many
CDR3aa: CASTPGSAGDNEQFF

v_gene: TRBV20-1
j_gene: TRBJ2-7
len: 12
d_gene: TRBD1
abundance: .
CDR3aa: CSAQGACDEQYF

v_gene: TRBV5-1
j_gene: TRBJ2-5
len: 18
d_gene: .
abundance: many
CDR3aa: CASSFQPGGSGLGETQYF

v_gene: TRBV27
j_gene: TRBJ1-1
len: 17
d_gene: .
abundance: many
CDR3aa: CASSLWEGGRRNTEAFF

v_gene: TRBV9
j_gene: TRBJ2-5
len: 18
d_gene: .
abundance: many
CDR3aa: CASSVAPGSGGTQETQYF

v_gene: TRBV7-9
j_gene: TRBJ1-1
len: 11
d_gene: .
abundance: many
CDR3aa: CASSLQVEAFF

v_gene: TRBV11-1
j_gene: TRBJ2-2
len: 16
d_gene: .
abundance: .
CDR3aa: CSSSLSSRPGTGELFF

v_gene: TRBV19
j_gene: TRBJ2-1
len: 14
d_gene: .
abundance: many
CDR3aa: CASSIGQGRSEQFF

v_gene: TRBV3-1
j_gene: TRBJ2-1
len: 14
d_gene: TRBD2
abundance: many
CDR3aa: CASRRTSGRNEQFF

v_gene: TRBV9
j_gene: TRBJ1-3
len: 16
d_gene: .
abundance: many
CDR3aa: CASSVRTGTTGNTIYF

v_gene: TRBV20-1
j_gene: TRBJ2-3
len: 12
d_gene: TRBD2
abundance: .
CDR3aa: CSSPAGTDTQYF

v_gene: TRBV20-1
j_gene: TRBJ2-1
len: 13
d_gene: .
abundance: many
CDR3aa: CSARDQTNNEQFF

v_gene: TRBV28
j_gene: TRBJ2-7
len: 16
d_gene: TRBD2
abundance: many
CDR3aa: CASSLWASGRKYEQYF

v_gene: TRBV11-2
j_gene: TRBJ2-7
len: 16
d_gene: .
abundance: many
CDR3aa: CASSPGGAGNLWEQYF

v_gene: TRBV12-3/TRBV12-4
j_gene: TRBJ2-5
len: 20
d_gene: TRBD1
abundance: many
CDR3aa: CASSSNPVWDRDLPQETQYF

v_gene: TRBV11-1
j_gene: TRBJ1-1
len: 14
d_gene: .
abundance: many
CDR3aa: CASSLTDGHTEAFF

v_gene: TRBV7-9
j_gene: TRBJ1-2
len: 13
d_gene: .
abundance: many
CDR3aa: CASSRDSGYGYTF

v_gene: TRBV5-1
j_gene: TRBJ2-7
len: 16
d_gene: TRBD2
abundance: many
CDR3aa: CASSEPGIRTRDEQYF

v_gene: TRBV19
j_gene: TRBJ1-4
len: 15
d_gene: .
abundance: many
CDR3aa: CASTALGASNEKLFF

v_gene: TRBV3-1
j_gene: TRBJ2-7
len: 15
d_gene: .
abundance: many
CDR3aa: CASSQGLASSYEQYF

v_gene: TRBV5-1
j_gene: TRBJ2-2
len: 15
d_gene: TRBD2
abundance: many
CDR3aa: CASSLPEREGGELFF

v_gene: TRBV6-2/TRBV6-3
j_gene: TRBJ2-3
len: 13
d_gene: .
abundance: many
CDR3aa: CASSYSNPPRLYF